This is a list of T cell receptor beta chains from one sample in a study of T cells after yellow fever vaccination. TCRdb independently ran MiXCR on the 5' RACE reads; one entry per CDR3 protein. The repertoire holds hundreds of thousands of distinct CDR3 sequences, with less than 15% as singletons. This specimen consisted of PBMCs, obtained on the day of the yellow fever booster vaccination. These receptors came from a man aged 25-40 years who received the YFV17D yellow fever vaccine. The CDR3 runs from the conserved cysteine through the conserved F or W. The order of the fields is V gene, clone size, J gene, D gene, CDR3 DNA, CDR3 protein. D genes are given only for firm matches. A row's size may be missing; if present it is once, few, many or a size class.

v_call: TRBV18
clone_size: few
j_call: TRBJ1-5
d_call: NA
cdr3_nt: TGTGCCAGCTCACCAGAAGCAGGGGCGCTTCAGCCCCAGCATTTT
cdr3_aa: CASSPEAGALQPQHF

v_call: TRBV11-2
clone_size: once
j_call: TRBJ2-2
d_call: TRBD2
cdr3_nt: TGTGCCAGCAGCCCTTCTAGCGGGAGGGCCCAATACACCGGGGAGCTGTTTTTT
cdr3_aa: CASSPSSGRAQYTGELFF

v_call: TRBV12-3/TRBV12-4
clone_size: few
j_call: TRBJ1-3
d_call: NA
cdr3_nt: TGTGCCTGCAGGGGCCTGACTGCTGGAAACACCATATATTTT
cdr3_aa: CACRGLTAGNTIYF

v_call: TRBV9
clone_size: NA
j_call: TRBJ2-2
d_call: TRBD2
cdr3_nt: TGTGCCAGCAGCCTAGCGGGAGGGTTCATCGGGGAGCTGTTTTTT
cdr3_aa: CASSLAGGFIGELFF

v_call: TRBV20-1
clone_size: NA
j_call: TRBJ2-1
d_call: TRBD2
cdr3_nt: TGCAGTGCTGTCGGACTAGCGGGAATCAATGAGCAGTTCTTC
cdr3_aa: CSAVGLAGINEQFF

v_call: TRBV10-1
clone_size: few
j_call: TRBJ2-4
d_call: TRBD2
cdr3_nt: TGCGCCATCGACTATCGGACTAGCGGGAAAAACATTCAGTACTTC
cdr3_aa: CAIDYRTSGKNIQYF

v_call: TRBV9
clone_size: NA
j_call: TRBJ2-5
d_call: NA
cdr3_nt: TGTGCCAGCAGCGTAGGTTTAGGGCAAGGCGAGACCCAGTACTTC
cdr3_aa: CASSVGLGQGETQYF

v_call: TRBV20-1
clone_size: NA
j_call: TRBJ2-7
d_call: TRBD1
cdr3_nt: TGCAGTGCTCGGACAGGGGACTCCGAGCAGTACTTC
cdr3_aa: CSARTGDSEQYF

v_call: TRBV7-6
clone_size: few
j_call: TRBJ2-1
d_call: TRBD1
cdr3_nt: TGTGCCAGCAGCTTAGGGATGGACAGGAGAAATAATGAGCAGTTCTTC
cdr3_aa: CASSLGMDRRNNEQFF

v_call: TRBV7-9
clone_size: NA
j_call: TRBJ2-4
d_call: NA
cdr3_nt: TGTGCCAGCAGCTTACGGTCAGGGGGGGACATTCAGTACTTC
cdr3_aa: CASSLRSGGDIQYF

v_call: TRBV2
clone_size: NA
j_call: TRBJ2-7
d_call: NA
cdr3_nt: TGTGCCAGCAGGCCGGACAAGCGGCAGTACTTC
cdr3_aa: CASRPDKRQYF

v_call: TRBV30
clone_size: NA
j_call: TRBJ2-7
d_call: NA
cdr3_nt: TGTGCCTGGAGTACCTACCGACGAGAGCAGTACTTC
cdr3_aa: CAWSTYRREQYF

v_call: TRBV7-2
clone_size: few
j_call: TRBJ2-3
d_call: NA
cdr3_nt: TGTGCCAGCAGCTTAGTGGGGACGGCGGGGGCCACAGATACGCAGTATTTT
cdr3_aa: CASSLVGTAGATDTQYF

v_call: TRBV5-1
clone_size: many
j_call: TRBJ2-7
d_call: NA
cdr3_nt: TGCGCCAGCAGCTTGGATGGAGGGGAACTTTACGAGCAGTACTTC
cdr3_aa: CASSLDGGELYEQYF

v_call: TRBV12-3/TRBV12-4
clone_size: few
j_call: TRBJ2-3
d_call: TRBD2
cdr3_nt: TGTGCCAGCAGCTCCCGTAGCGGGAGGGGGGGGTTCACAGATACGCAGTATTTT
cdr3_aa: CASSSRSGRGGFTDTQYF

v_call: TRBV7-2
clone_size: NA
j_call: TRBJ2-4
d_call: NA
cdr3_nt: TGTGCCAGCAGCTTTCTTGTAGCCAAAAACATTCAGTACTTC
cdr3_aa: CASSFLVAKNIQYF

v_call: TRBV7-9
clone_size: few
j_call: TRBJ2-6
d_call: TRBD1
cdr3_nt: TGTGCCAGCAGCTGGACAGGCTCTGGGGCCAACGTCCTGACTTTC
cdr3_aa: CASSWTGSGANVLTF

v_call: TRBV5-1
clone_size: NA
j_call: TRBJ2-2
d_call: NA
cdr3_nt: TGCGCCAGCAGCTCCTTAAGTCTTGCCGGGGAGCTGTTTTTT
cdr3_aa: CASSSLSLAGELFF

v_call: TRBV5-1
clone_size: few
j_call: TRBJ2-3
d_call: TRBD2
cdr3_nt: TGCGCCAGCAGCTTGAATTACGGGGGGGCACAAGATACGCAGTATTTT
cdr3_aa: CASSLNYGGAQDTQYF

v_call: TRBV29-1
clone_size: NA
j_call: TRBJ2-7
d_call: NA
cdr3_nt: TGCAGCGTTGGGAGTCTCGACGAGCAGTACTTC
cdr3_aa: CSVGSLDEQYF

v_call: TRBV5-1
clone_size: NA
j_call: TRBJ2-3
d_call: TRBD2
cdr3_nt: TGCGCCAGCAGCTTGTATCGGGGGGAATCCACAGATACGCAGTATTTT
cdr3_aa: CASSLYRGESTDTQYF

v_call: TRBV12-3/TRBV12-4
clone_size: many
j_call: TRBJ1-1
d_call: TRBD1
cdr3_nt: TGTGCCAGCAGTTCGCTTGACCGGACAGGCCCCGAGGCTTTCTTT
cdr3_aa: CASSSLDRTGPEAFF

v_call: TRBV9
clone_size: few
j_call: TRBJ2-7
d_call: NA
cdr3_nt: TGTGCCAGCAGCGTAGACGGGGGGCGGACCTACGAGCAGTACTTC
cdr3_aa: CASSVDGGRTYEQYF

v_call: TRBV6-5
clone_size: many
j_call: TRBJ2-3
d_call: NA
cdr3_nt: TGTGCCAGCAGCCTCGGAAATACGCAGTATTTT
cdr3_aa: CASSLGNTQYF

v_call: TRBV18
clone_size: few
j_call: TRBJ2-1
d_call: NA
cdr3_nt: TGTGCCAGCTCACCAAGAGACGGTGAGCAGTTCTTC
cdr3_aa: CASSPRDGEQFF

v_call: TRBV7-9
clone_size: many
j_call: TRBJ2-1
d_call: NA
cdr3_nt: TGTGCCAGCAGCCCCCCACTTGAGCAGTTCTTC
cdr3_aa: CASSPPLEQFF

v_call: TRBV6-2/TRBV6-3
clone_size: NA
j_call: TRBJ1-3
d_call: NA
cdr3_nt: TGTGCCAGCAGATCTTCCAGGGAACACACCATATATTTT
cdr3_aa: CASRSSREHTIYF

v_call: TRBV14
clone_size: few
j_call: TRBJ2-1
d_call: TRBD1
cdr3_nt: TGTGCCAGCAGCCATGGGACAGGGTATTACAATGAGCAGTTCTTC
cdr3_aa: CASSHGTGYYNEQFF

v_call: TRBV7-3
clone_size: few
j_call: TRBJ1-2
d_call: NA
cdr3_nt: TGTGCCAGCAGCTCCCCGCAGGGGAGAAACTACACCTTC
cdr3_aa: CASSSPQGRNYTF

v_call: TRBV9
clone_size: few
j_call: TRBJ2-3
d_call: NA
cdr3_nt: TGTGCCAGCAGCCAACCTCAAGGAGTTAGCACAGATACGCAGTATTTT
cdr3_aa: CASSQPQGVSTDTQYF

v_call: TRBV2
clone_size: NA
j_call: TRBJ2-1
d_call: NA
cdr3_nt: TGTGCCAGCAGGGCCGACAGAAACAATGAGCAGTTCTTC
cdr3_aa: CASRADRNNEQFF

v_call: TRBV30
clone_size: few
j_call: TRBJ2-3
d_call: TRBD2
cdr3_nt: TGTGCCTGGAGTGTACTACTAGCGGGAGATACGCAGTATTTT
cdr3_aa: CAWSVLLAGDTQYF

v_call: TRBV5-1
clone_size: NA
j_call: TRBJ2-1
d_call: NA
cdr3_nt: TGCGCCAGCAGCTCCTCGCCCCAGGGTGAGCAGTTCTTC
cdr3_aa: CASSSSPQGEQFF

v_call: TRBV28
clone_size: NA
j_call: TRBJ2-2
d_call: NA
cdr3_nt: TGTGCCAGCACCTTGTGGACCGGGGAGCTGTTTTTT
cdr3_aa: CASTLWTGELFF

v_call: TRBV20-1
clone_size: few
j_call: TRBJ2-1
d_call: TRBD2
cdr3_nt: TGCAGTGCTAGGGCGACTAGCGGGCGCTACAATGAGCAGTTCTTC
cdr3_aa: CSARATSGRYNEQFF

v_call: TRBV6-2/TRBV6-3
clone_size: NA
j_call: TRBJ1-1
d_call: NA
cdr3_nt: TGTGCCAGCAGCGCCTGGGACACTGAAGCTTTCTTT
cdr3_aa: CASSAWDTEAFF

v_call: TRBV7-2
clone_size: NA
j_call: TRBJ2-1
d_call: TRBD2
cdr3_nt: TGTGCCAGCAGCTTCCGAGGGACTAGCGCCGTCAATGAGCAGTTCTTC
cdr3_aa: CASSFRGTSAVNEQFF

v_call: TRBV11-2
clone_size: NA
j_call: TRBJ2-7
d_call: TRBD2
cdr3_nt: TGTGCCAGCAGCTTAGGGCTCGCGGGAGCCCACGAGCAGTACTTC
cdr3_aa: CASSLGLAGAHEQYF

v_call: TRBV7-9
clone_size: few
j_call: TRBJ2-5
d_call: NA
cdr3_nt: TGTGCCAGCAGCTCCCGGGTGGGGAAAGAGACCCAGTACTTC
cdr3_aa: CASSSRVGKETQYF

v_call: TRBV9
clone_size: few
j_call: TRBJ2-2
d_call: NA
cdr3_nt: TGTGCCAGCAGCGACTATGGGGCCGGGGAGCTGTTTTTT
cdr3_aa: CASSDYGAGELFF

v_call: TRBV5-1
clone_size: few
j_call: TRBJ2-1
d_call: NA
cdr3_nt: TGCGCCAGCAGCTCGACGCCCGCGAATGAGCAGTTCTTC
cdr3_aa: CASSSTPANEQFF

v_call: TRBV20-1
clone_size: few
j_call: TRBJ2-1
d_call: TRBD2
cdr3_nt: TGCAGTGCTCAAAGACTAGCGGGAAACCGTGAGCAGTTCTTC
cdr3_aa: CSAQRLAGNREQFF

v_call: TRBV6-5
clone_size: NA
j_call: TRBJ2-7
d_call: NA
cdr3_nt: TGTGCCAGCAGTTACGGTCCCTCCGGGGTTTACGAGCAGTACTTC
cdr3_aa: CASSYGPSGVYEQYF

v_call: TRBV7-9
clone_size: NA
j_call: TRBJ2-3
d_call: TRBD2
cdr3_nt: TGTGCCAGCAGCTCCTTACTAGCGGGAGTTAGTACGCAGTATTTT
cdr3_aa: CASSSLLAGVSTQYF

v_call: TRBV11-2
clone_size: NA
j_call: TRBJ2-5
d_call: NA
cdr3_nt: TGTGCCAGCAGCCCGCGAGACTCCCGCCAAGAGACCCAGTACTTC
cdr3_aa: CASSPRDSRQETQYF

v_call: TRBV2
clone_size: few
j_call: TRBJ1-3
d_call: NA
cdr3_nt: TGTGCCAGCACCTGGGGGGGGGCTGGAAACACCATATATTTT
cdr3_aa: CASTWGGAGNTIYF

v_call: TRBV7-6
clone_size: few
j_call: TRBJ2-2
d_call: NA
cdr3_nt: TGTGCCAGCAGCTTAACCCCGGTGGGTGCGAACACCGGGGAGCTGTTTTTT
cdr3_aa: CASSLTPVGANTGELFF

v_call: TRBV5-1
clone_size: NA
j_call: TRBJ2-2
d_call: NA
cdr3_nt: TGCGCCAGCAGCCCCGGGAGTTTGCACGGGGAGCTGTTTTTT
cdr3_aa: CASSPGSLHGELFF

v_call: TRBV5-6
clone_size: NA
j_call: TRBJ2-7
d_call: NA
cdr3_nt: TGTGCCAGCACCGCGCAGTTACAACACCTATATTACGAGCAGTACTTC
cdr3_aa: CASTAQLQHLYYEQYF

v_call: TRBV15
clone_size: NA
j_call: TRBJ1-1
d_call: NA
cdr3_nt: TGTGCCACCAGCAACGGGGTGGCCAACACTGAAGCTTTCTTT
cdr3_aa: CATSNGVANTEAFF

v_call: TRBV18
clone_size: few
j_call: TRBJ2-7
d_call: NA
cdr3_nt: TGTGCCAGCTCACCACCGGGGGTAGTCCACGAGCAGTACTTC
cdr3_aa: CASSPPGVVHEQYF

v_call: TRBV7-7
clone_size: few
j_call: TRBJ1-2
d_call: TRBD1
cdr3_nt: TGTGCTAGGGGACTAAGACAGGGAATCTTCTGTGGCTACACCTTC
cdr3_aa: CARGLRQGIFCGYTF

v_call: TRBV20-1
clone_size: NA
j_call: TRBJ2-1
d_call: NA
cdr3_nt: TGCAGTGCTAGAGAGGTCACCCAGTCTGACAATGAGCAGTTCTTC
cdr3_aa: CSAREVTQSDNEQFF

v_call: TRBV19
clone_size: NA
j_call: TRBJ1-1
d_call: NA
cdr3_nt: TGTGCCAGTAGTAGTACGCCCTCGGACACTGAAGCTTTCTTT
cdr3_aa: CASSSTPSDTEAFF

v_call: TRBV25-1
clone_size: NA
j_call: TRBJ2-2
d_call: NA
cdr3_nt: TGTGCCAGCAGTGCGTACAACACCGGGGAGCTGTTTTTT
cdr3_aa: CASSAYNTGELFF